Included here is one TCR beta chain sequence, with context. Sample time point: 2015-2016 season, pre-vaccination. ICOS+CD38+ and ICOS-CD38- fractions were sorted from non-naive CD4+CXCR5+PD-1+ cells. This entry is derived from a study of follicular helper T cells after annual influenza vaccination. Profiled with immunoSEQ multiplex PCR; TCRdb holds only in-frame clones, not every one. This table holds a few thousand clones, around 83% found once. The germline gives CDR1 MNHNS, CDR2 SASEGT. Trimming removed 6 bases from V and 5 bases from J, with 16 bases in between. The CDR3 has 14 amino acids. The rearrangement links TRBV6-1 to TRBJ1-1, with D possibly TRBD1 on 6 matching bases. The receptor was isolated from an adult who received the influenza vaccine. Sequenced material: CXCR5+ CD38- circulating T follicular helper cells from blood, taken on the day of influenza vaccination. The sample's subset: circulating Tfh, non-naive CD4+CXCR5+PD-1+ (ICOS+CD38+ or ICOS-CD38-). The CDR3 DNA reads TGTGCCAGCAGCATACAGGGATTCGAAACTGAAGCTTTCTTT. Translated, it gives CASSIQGFETEAFF.